Shown below are 29 T cell receptor beta chains from a single sample sequenced in a study of control samples from healthy donors and cancer patients. Assay used: immunoSEQ multiplex PCR; TCRdb lists only in-frame clones, some missing. This sample yields approximately 150,000 clones, of which under 96% are seen a single time; under 1.2% belongs to the top ten. Sequencing used blood. Receptors were obtained from a woman aged 25 to 39 in good health.

V is TRBV7-9 and J is TRBJ2-5; D possibly uses TRBD1 or TRBD2 (5 bases each). The length of the CDR3 is 13 residues. Between the trimmed V and J ends, which lost 3 bases and 7 bases, there was a span of 12 bases. Germline CDR1 and CDR2: SEHNR and FQNEAQ (reference sequence). The CDR3 sequence: CASSLGPPGTQYF. CDR3 nucleotides: TGTGCCAGCAGCTTGGGACCTCCTGGGACCCAGTACTTC.

The chain employs TRBV2 and TRBJ1-1, with D maybe TRBD1 (5 bases). Germline V lookup: CDR1 SNHLY, CDR2 FYNNEI. Deletions cut 1 base from V and 0 bases from J, with 9 bases between. The CDR3 length is 15 residues. CDR3 DNA: TGTGCCAGCAGTGAAGTTATGGGACTGAACACTGAAGCTTTCTTT. This translates into CASSEVMGLNTEAFF.

V gene TRBV3-1 (or the pseudogene TRBV3-2) combines with J gene TRBJ2-7; D possibly uses TRBD1 or TRBD2 (5 bases each). Germline assignment: CDR1 LGHDT and CDR2 YNNKEL (reference sequence). The CDR3 runs 14 residues. V was cut by 4 bases and J by 6 bases, with 16 bases left in between. DNA for the CDR3: TGTGCCAGCAGCCTGGGGCTAGCAGAACTCGAGCAGTACTTC. Translated, it gives CASSLGLAELEQYF.

The rearrangement links TRBV19 to TRBJ2-1, with 10 nucleotides matching TRBD2. CDR3 length: 15 residues. Per germline, CDR1 LNHDA and CDR2 SQIVND (reference sequence). After removal of 5 bases from V and 4 bases from J, the junction contained 5 bases not matched to a gene. This chain's CDR3 is CASSPSSGGYNEQFF. For the CDR3, the DNA is TGTGCCAGTAGTCCGTCTAGCGGGGGATACAATGAGCAGTTCTTC. Full variable domain (rest looked up from reference TRBV19 and TRBJ2-1): DGGITQSPKYLFRKEGQNVTLSCEQNLNHDAMYWYRQDPGQGLRLIYYSQIVNDFQKGDIAEGYSVSREKKESFPLTVTSAQKNPTAFYLCASSPSSGGYNEQFFGPGTRLTVL.

This rearrangement joins TRBV28 to TRBJ2-7, with D maybe TRBD2 (5 bases). The V end was cut by 6 bases, the J end by 0 bases, with 12 bases between. Germline V gene lookup returns CDR1 MDHEN and CDR2 SYDVKM. The CDR3 extends over 14 amino acids. The CDR3 protein is CASRSGGPSYEQYF. In DNA form, the CDR3 reads TGTGCCAGCAGGAGCGGTGGGCCCTCCTACGAGCAGTACTTC.

This chain joins TRBV5-1 and TRBJ2-1, with 8 bases matching TRBD2. With V trimmed by 5 bases and J by 7 bases, 17 bases remained unmatched. In germline, CDR1 is SGHRS, CDR2 YFSETQ. The CDR3 has 17 residues. DNA of the CDR3: TGCGCCAGCAGTCGGGCGGAGGGAGCGGGAGCGGGTAATGAGCAGTTCTTC. Protein product: CASSRAEGAGAGNEQFF.

The chain uses TRBV19 and TRBJ2-1; D may be TRBD2 (6 bases). This CDR3 spans 13 amino acids. Trimming removed 6 bases at V and 6 bases at J, with 12 bases between. Germline CDR1 and CDR2: LNHDA and SQIVND (reference sequence). CDR3: CASSLLASNEQFF. CDR3 sequence (DNA): TGTGCCAGTAGCCTACTAGCATCCAATGAGCAGTTCTTC.

The CDR3, as DNA: TGTGCCAGCAGAAGGGCGGGACCCCGCTCCTACGAGCAGTACTTC. Amino acids: CASRRAGPRSYEQYF. The genes are TRBV27 and TRBJ2-7, with a tentative D call TRBD2 (6 bases). The CDR3 runs 15 residues. V was shortened by 6 bases and J by 0 bases, with 15 bases between the two germline ends. Germline assignment: CDR1 MNHEY and CDR2 SMNVEV (reference sequence).

The CDR3 loop is CAISDSTGGNTEAFF. CDR3 nucleotide sequence: TGTGCCATCAGTGACTCGACAGGGGGGAACACTGAAGCTTTCTTT. V gene TRBV10-3 combines with J gene TRBJ1-1; TRBD1 aligns across 9 bases. This CDR3 comprises 15 residues. Looked up from germline, CDR1 is ENHRY and CDR2 is SYGVKD. J lost 1 base, V lost 3 bases, and 3 bases had no gene match.

The sample holds one count of this clone. This chain joins TRBV30 and TRBJ2-5; no clear D. V gave up 0 bases and J gave up 5 bases, with 7 bases separating them. This CDR3 has 12 amino acids. Germline CDR1 and CDR2: GTSNPN and SVGIG (reference sequence). CDR3 nucleotide sequence: TGTGCCTGGAGTGTTTCGTCTGAGACCCAGTACTTC. Translated: CAWSVSSETQYF. Filled out from reference TRBV30 and TRBJ2-5, the complete variable domain reads SQTIHQWPATLVQPVGSPLSLECTVEGTSNPNLYWYRQAAGRGLQLLFYSVGIGQISSEVPQNLSASRPQDRQFILSSKKLLLSDSGFYLCAWSVSSETQYFGPGTRLLVL.

This chain uses TRBV28 with TRBJ2-2; 9 positions match TRBD2. The germline V gene has CDR1 MDHEN and CDR2 SYDVKM. Trimming cost V 3 bases and J 1 base; bases outside gene matches: 9. The length of the CDR3 is 18 residues. CDR3 residues: CASSFIVAGEKNTGELFF. CDR3 DNA: TGTGCCAGCAGTTTTATAGTAGCGGGAGAGAAGAACACCGGGGAGCTGTTTTTT.

The chain uses TRBV5-1 and TRBJ2-1; 11 bases match TRBD2. In germline, CDR1 is SGHRS, CDR2 YFSETQ. V lost 0 bases, J lost 6 bases, and 2 bases stayed unmatched. This CDR3 is 15 amino acids long. The CDR3 region is CASSLVAGGFNEQFF. The CDR3 region has the DNA TGCGCCAGCAGCTTGGTAGCGGGAGGGTTCAATGAGCAGTTCTTC.

This rearrangement joins TRBV5-6 to TRBJ2-7; D is possibly TRBD1 or TRBD2 (5 bases each). Germline CDR1 is SGHDT and CDR2 is YYEEEE. The CDR3 length is 16 residues. Trimming took off 3 bases at V and 2 bases at J, with 18 bases between the two ends. CDR3 sequence (DNA): TGTGCCAGCAGCTATTGGGGGATGGCGTGGACCTACGAGCAGTACTTC. It specifies CASSYWGMAWTYEQYF.

This CDR3 reads CASSRGFEAFF. The CDR3 bases are TGTGCCAGCAGTCGGGGGTTTGAAGCTTTCTTT. The chain couples TRBV6-5 to TRBJ1-1, with a possible D match to TRBD1 (5 bases). Germline loops: CDR1 MNHEY, CDR2 SVGAGI. The CDR3 loop spans 11 amino acids. Trimming cost V 5 bases and J 7 bases, with 8 bases left between them.

DNA of the CDR3: TGTGCCAGCTCACCATTTATCCTAAGCTCCTACAATGAGCAGTTCTTC. Translated: CASSPFILSSYNEQFF. The V gene is TRBV18, the J gene TRBJ2-1; no firm D call. The CDR3 extends over 16 amino acids. Germline V lookup: CDR1 KGHSH, CDR2 LQKENI. V was trimmed by 2 bases and J by 0 bases, leaving 11 bases between them.

This clone was seen only once. The chain has TRBV19 and TRBJ2-7; TRBD1 matches at 10 bases. This CDR3 contains 14 residues. The germline gives CDR1 LNHDA, CDR2 SQIVND (reference sequence). The J segment lost 7 bases and the V segment lost 7 bases, leaving 10 bases of the junction unmatched. This CDR3 reads CASKGRQGAGEQYF. CDR3 coding DNA: TGTGCCAGTAAGGGGAGACAGGGGGCGGGGGAGCAGTACTTC. Looking up the rest from reference TRBV19 and TRBJ2-7 gives the full variable domain: DGGITQSPKYLFRKEGQNVTLSCEQNLNHDAMYWYRQDPGQGLRLIYYSQIVNDFQKGDIAEGYSVSREKKESFPLTVTSAQKNPTAFYLCASKGRQGAGEQYFGPGTRLTVT.

V is TRBV14 and J is TRBJ2-1; TRBD1 agrees at 8 bases. In germline, CDR1 is SGHDN, CDR2 FVKESK. The CDR3 is 15 amino acids. V shed 5 bases, J shed 6 bases, and the junction held 9 bases outside the gene matches. The CDR3 is CASSSRQGRFNEQFF. The CDR3 bases are TGTGCCAGCAGCTCCCGACAGGGGCGGTTCAATGAGCAGTTCTTC.

The chain recombines TRBV2 with TRBJ2-1; D unclear. Germline V CDR1 and CDR2: SNHLY, FYNNEI. The CDR3 length is 13 residues. V was shortened by 10 bases and J by 3 bases, with 13 bases between the two germline ends. This chain's CDR3 is CANHELLYNEQFF. The CDR3 DNA follows: TGTGCCAACCACGAACTACTCTACAATGAGCAGTTCTTC.

The rearrangement uses TRBV28 and TRBJ1-5; 9 bases line up with TRBD1. The CDR3 contains 15 residues. Germline values: CDR1 MDHEN, CDR2 SYDVKM. V was pared by 3 bases and J by 5 bases, with 5 bases of the junction left unmatched. DNA of the CDR3: TGTGCCAGCAGTTTGCATACAGGGGGCGATCAGCCCCAGCATTTT. Its translation is CASSLHTGGDQPQHF.

The chain has TRBV18 and TRBJ2-1, with TRBD1 matching 9 bases. In germline, CDR1 is KGHSH, CDR2 LQKENI. The CDR3 is 15 amino acids. V shed 2 bases and J 8 bases; nucleotides not matched to a gene: 7. This chain's CDR3 is CASSPGTGRIDEQFF. The DNA of the CDR3 is TGTGCCAGCTCACCAGGGACAGGGCGGATCGATGAGCAGTTCTTC.

On this clone: Other DNA sequences in this specimen translate into the identical CDR3. CDR3 sequence: CASSISTFQPQHF. In DNA, the CDR3 is TGTGCCAGTAGTATCTCGACGTTTCAGCCCCAGCATTTT. The chain combines TRBV19 with TRBJ1-5; D ambiguous. The V and J ends lost 3 bases and 6 bases respectively, with 9 bases between them. In germline, CDR1 is LNHDA, CDR2 SQIVND (reference sequence). This CDR3 has 13 amino acids.

The chain couples TRBV27 to TRBJ2-1; 10 bases align to TRBD1. The length of the CDR3 is 15 residues. The junction had 8 bases not matched to a gene; V was cut back by 6 bases and J by 6 bases. CDR1 is MNHEY, CDR2 SMNVEV, per germline (reference sequence). In nucleotides, the CDR3 is TGTGCCAGCAGCCTCCCGGGACAGGGGATCAATGAGCAGTTCTTC. Translation gives CASSLPGQGINEQFF.

The sample holds a few counts of this clone. Other DNA sequences within the sample encode an identical CDR3. The chain recombines TRBV5-1 with TRBJ1-1; D is uncertain. The ends were cut back, 0 bases at V and 5 bases at J, with 8 bases in the middle. The CDR3 has 13 residues. CDR1 is SGHRS and CDR2 is YFSETQ in the germline V gene. The CDR3 loop reads CASSLGGGTEAFF. In DNA form, the CDR3 reads TGCGCCAGCAGCTTGGGGGGAGGTACTGAAGCTTTCTTT.

The V gene is TRBV5-6, the J gene TRBJ2-3; 12 bases agree with TRBD2. Germline V gene data show CDR1 as SGHDT and CDR2 as YYEEEE. The CDR3 totals 17 residues. V shed 1 base, J shed 3 bases, and the junction held 6 bases outside the gene matches. CDR3 DNA sequence: TGTGCCAGCAGCTTGATGGCTAGCGGGAGGGGAACAGATACGCAGTATTTT. Amino acid sequence: CASSLMASGRGTDTQYF. The whole variable domain, filled in from reference TRBV5-6 and TRBJ2-3, reads DAGVTQSPTHLIKTRGQQVTLRCSPKSGHDTVSWYQQALGQGPQFIFQYYEEEERQRGNFPDRFSGHQFPNYSSELNVNALLLGDSALYLCASSLMASGRGTDTQYFGPGTRLTVL.

The chain has TRBV3-1 (or the pseudogene TRBV3-2) and TRBJ2-3; 7 bases line up with TRBD2. Germline values: CDR1 LGHDT, CDR2 YNNKEL (reference sequence). Trimming cost V 3 bases and J 2 bases; bases outside gene matches: 14. There are 18 residues in the CDR3. The CDR3 loop is CASSQGGLAVHFTDTQYF. DNA for the CDR3: TGTGCCAGCAGCCAGGGGGGGTTGGCTGTGCACTTCACAGATACGCAGTATTTT.

The V gene is TRBV30, the J gene TRBJ2-1, with 9 bases identical to TRBD2. Germline trimming cut 3 bases from V and 7 bases from J; bases unmatched to any gene: 10. The length of the CDR3 is 15 residues. Germline values: CDR1 GTSNPN, CDR2 SVGIG (reference sequence). This CDR3 is CAWRASREGRNEQFF. CDR3 bases: TGTGCCTGGAGAGCTTCGCGGGAGGGAAGGAATGAGCAGTTCTTC.

This sequence joins TRBV11-3 and TRBJ1-1; no reliable D call. The CDR3 covers 13 residues. Germline V lookup: CDR1 SGHNT, CDR2 YENEEA. V lost 0 bases and J lost 4, with 6 bases in between. CDR3 sequence: CASSLDWSTEAFF. Written as DNA, the CDR3 is TGTGCCAGCAGCTTAGATTGGAGCACTGAAGCTTTCTTT.

This chain joins TRBV19 and TRBJ2-1; 7 bases line up with TRBD2. The J segment lost 8 bases and the V segment lost 3 bases, leaving 10 bases of the junction unmatched. CDR3 length: 15 amino acids. Germline V gene lookup returns CDR1 LNHDA and CDR2 SQIVND (reference sequence). The DNA of the CDR3 is TGTGCCAGTAGTATTGGTGTAGCGGGCGGGGATGAGCAGTTCTTC. This encodes CASSIGVAGGDEQFF. Based on the CDR3 plus reference TRBV19 and TRBJ2-1, the full variable domain is DGGITQSPKYLFRKEGQNVTLSCEQNLNHDAMYWYRQDPGQGLRLIYYSQIVNDFQKGDIAEGYSVSREKKESFPLTVTSAQKNPTAFYLCASSIGVAGGDEQFFGPGTRLTVL.

The sample holds one count of this clone. As DNA, the CDR3 is TGTGCCAGCAGTTCCGGACGATACTATGGCTACACCTTC. This sequence encodes CASSSGRYYGYTF. The rearrangement links TRBV7-9 to TRBJ1-2, with no clear D. Trimming left V 6 bases short and J 3 bases short, with 11 bases between. The CDR3 spans 13 residues. The germline gives CDR1 SEHNR, CDR2 FQNEAQ (reference sequence).